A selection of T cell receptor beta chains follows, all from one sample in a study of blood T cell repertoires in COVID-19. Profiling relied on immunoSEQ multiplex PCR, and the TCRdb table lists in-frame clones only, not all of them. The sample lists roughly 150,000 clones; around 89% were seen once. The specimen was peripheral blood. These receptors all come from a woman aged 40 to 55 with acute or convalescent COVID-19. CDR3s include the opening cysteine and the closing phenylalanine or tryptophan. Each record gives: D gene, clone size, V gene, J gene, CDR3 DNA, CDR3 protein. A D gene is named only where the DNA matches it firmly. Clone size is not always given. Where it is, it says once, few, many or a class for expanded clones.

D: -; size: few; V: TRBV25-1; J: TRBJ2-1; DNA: TGTGCCAGCAGTGAATTACCTAGCTCCTACAATGAGCAGTTCTTC; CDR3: CASSELPSSYNEQFF
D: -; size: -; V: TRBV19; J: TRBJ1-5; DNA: TGTGCCAGTAGGGCGGGCAGGTATTGGCATCAGCCCCAGCATTTT; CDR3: CASRAGRYWHQPQHF
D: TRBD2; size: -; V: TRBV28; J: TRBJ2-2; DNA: TGTGCCAGCAGTATCCTAGCGGGAGGCACCGGGGAGCTGTTTTTT; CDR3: CASSILAGGTGELFF
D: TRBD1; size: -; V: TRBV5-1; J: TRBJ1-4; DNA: TGCGCCAGCCAGGGGGCCGGGGGGAATGAAAAACTGTTTTTT; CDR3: CASQGAGGNEKLFF
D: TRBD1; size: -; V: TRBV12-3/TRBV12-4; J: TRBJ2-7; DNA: TGTGCCAGCTCGACAGGGGTCTACGAGCAGTACTTC; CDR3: CASSTGVYEQYF
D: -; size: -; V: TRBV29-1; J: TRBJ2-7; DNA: TGCAGCGCACTAAACTACGAGCAGTACTTC; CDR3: CSALNYEQYF
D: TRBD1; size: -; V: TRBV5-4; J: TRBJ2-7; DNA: TGTGCCAGCAGCCAGCTAGAGGACAGGGGCTACGAGCAGTACTTC; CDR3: CASSQLEDRGYEQYF
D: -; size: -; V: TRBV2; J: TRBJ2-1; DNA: TGTGCCAGCAGTACGACAGAATACAATGAGCAGTTCTTC; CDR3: CASSTTEYNEQFF
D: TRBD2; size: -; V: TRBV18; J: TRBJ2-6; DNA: TGTGCCAGCTCACCACCGGGGATAGCGGGAGTTGGGGCCAACGTCCTGACTTTC; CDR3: CASSPPGIAGVGANVLTF
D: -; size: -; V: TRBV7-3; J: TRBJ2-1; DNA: TGTGCCAGCAGCTTAAAGGCAGGTCTCAATGAGCAGTTCTTC; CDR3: CASSLKAGLNEQFF